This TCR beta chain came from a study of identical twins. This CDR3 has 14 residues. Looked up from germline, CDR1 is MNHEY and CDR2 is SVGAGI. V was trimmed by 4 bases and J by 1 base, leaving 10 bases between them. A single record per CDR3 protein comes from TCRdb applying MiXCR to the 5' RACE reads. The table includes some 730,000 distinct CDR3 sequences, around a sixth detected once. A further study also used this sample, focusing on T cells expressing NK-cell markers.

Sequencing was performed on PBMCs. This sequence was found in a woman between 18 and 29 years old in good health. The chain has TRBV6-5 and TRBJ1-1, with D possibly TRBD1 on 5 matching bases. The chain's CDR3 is CASSSPGRNTEAFF. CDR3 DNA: TGTGCCAGCAGTTCGCCAGGGAGGAACACTGAAGCTTTCTTT.